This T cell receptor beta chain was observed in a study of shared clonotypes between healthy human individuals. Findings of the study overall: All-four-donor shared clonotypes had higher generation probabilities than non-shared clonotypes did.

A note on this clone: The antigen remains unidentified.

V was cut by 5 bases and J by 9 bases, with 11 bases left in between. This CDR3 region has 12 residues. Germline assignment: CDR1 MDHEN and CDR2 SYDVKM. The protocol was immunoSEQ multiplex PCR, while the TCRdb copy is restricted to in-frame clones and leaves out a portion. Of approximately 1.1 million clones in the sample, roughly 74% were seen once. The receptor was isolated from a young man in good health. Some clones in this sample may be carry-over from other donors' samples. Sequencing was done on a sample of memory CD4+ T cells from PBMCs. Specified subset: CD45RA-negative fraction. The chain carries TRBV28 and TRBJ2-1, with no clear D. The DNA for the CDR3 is TGTGCCAGCAGTCTGGAAGGAGCTGAGCAGTTCTTC. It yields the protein CASSLEGAEQFF.